The rows below give T cell receptor beta chains drawn from one sample of a study of T cell responses to AZD1222 COVID-19 vaccine. Generated by immunoSEQ multiplex PCR, the TCRdb table keeps only in-frame clones and is missing some. The sample holds 100,000 to 140,000 clones, more than 80% seen once. Material: peripheral blood, obtained on day 0 of AZD1222 vaccination. Every receptor here comes from an adult in good health. The CDR3 runs from the conserved cysteine through the conserved F or W. Fields, in order: J gene, V gene, D gene, clone size, CDR3 DNA, CDR3 protein. D genes are given only for firm matches. Clone size is stated in some rows and not others, as once, few, many or a class when expanded.

TRBJ1-6 TRBV5-1 - - TGCGCCAGCAGCTCGGACAGAAATTCACCCCTCCACTTT CASSSDRNSPLHF
TRBJ1-3 TRBV11-2 - - TGTGCCAGCAGCTACGCCACTGACAGGTGGTCCGGAAACACCATATATTTT CASSYATDRWSGNTIYF
TRBJ1-3 TRBV28 TRBD1 - TGTGCCAGCCGGGACAGGGCTATAAACACCATATATTTT CASRDRAINTIYF
TRBJ1-5 TRBV15 - - TGTGCCACCAGCAGAGATCTTGGCGATCAGCCCCAGCATTTT CATSRDLGDQPQHF
TRBJ1-6 TRBV28 TRBD1 - TGTGCCAGCGAGGGTCTGTGGGACAGGTACAGCTCCTATAATTCACCCCTCCACTTT CASEGLWDRYSSYNSPLHF
TRBJ1-6 TRBV10-3 - few TGTGCCATCAGCAAGAACGTAGGGAATTCACCCCTCCACTTT CAISKNVGNSPLHF
TRBJ2-7 TRBV28 TRBD1 - TGTGCCAGCAGTTCGGGACAGGGAAACGAGCAGTACTTC CASSSGQGNEQYF
TRBJ2-5 TRBV7-9 - once TGTGCCAGCAGCCTAAATCAAGAGACCCAGTACTTC CASSLNQETQYF
TRBJ2-7 TRBV7-8 TRBD1 - TGTGCCAGCAGCTTAGCCTACACAGGGGCCTACGAGCAGTACTTC CASSLAYTGAYEQYF
TRBJ2-3 TRBV5-1 - - TGCGCCACGGGGCCCGCTTACGCTAGCACAGATACGCAGTATTTT CATGPAYASTDTQYF
TRBJ2-7 TRBV5-4 - once TGTGCCAGCAGCGCACAGGGATACTACGAGCAGTACTTC CASSAQGYYEQYF
TRBJ1-6 TRBV6-2/TRBV6-3 - - TGTGCCAGCAGTTACTCCCCTCCGGGGGATAATTCACCCCTCCACTTT CASSYSPPGDNSPLHF
TRBJ1-5 TRBV19 - once TGTGCCAGTAGTGGGGGCAGGGGAGGTCAGCCCCAGCATTTT CASSGGRGGQPQHF
TRBJ2-1 TRBV3-1/TRBV3-2 TRBD2 - TGTGCCAGCAGCCAATTCGGACCTAGCGGGAGGAGGAGATCCTACAATGAGCAGTTCTTC CASSQFGPSGRRRSYNEQFF
TRBJ1-3 TRBV28 TRBD1 - TGTGCCAGCAGTTTACCGGGACAGCTTGGAAACACCATATATTTT CASSLPGQLGNTIYF
TRBJ2-2 TRBV5-4 - - TGTGCCAGCAGCTTGGATCCGGGAGCGAACACCGGGGAGCTGTTTTTT CASSLDPGANTGELFF
TRBJ1-6 TRBV5-1 TRBD1 - TGCGCCAGCAGCAACCGGGACAGGGACAATTCACCCCTCCACTTT CASSNRDRDNSPLHF
TRBJ1-2 TRBV28 - - TGTGCCAGCCGAACTGCTGGGATACTCAACCCTCAAGGAGGCTACACCTTC CASRTAGILNPQGGYTF
TRBJ1-3 TRBV4-2 - - TGTGCCAGCAGCCAATCCCCCTCGGACAATGGAAACACCATATATTTT CASSQSPSDNGNTIYF
TRBJ2-1 TRBV28 - - TGTGCCGGCCAACTTAGAGGGGAGCAGTTCTTC CAGQLRGEQFF
TRBJ1-2 TRBV28 - - TGTGCCAGCAGGCTACAGGGAGGTTGGGGCTACACCTTC CASRLQGGWGYTF
TRBJ2-1 TRBV6-5 - - TGTGCCAGCAGCCCCGGGACCACCTCGGGGGAGCAGTTCTTC CASSPGTTSGEQFF
TRBJ2-7 TRBV7-9 - few TGTGCCAGCAGCTTAGATGCACTCGAGCAGTACTTC CASSLDALEQYF
TRBJ2-2 TRBV5-1 TRBD2 once TGCGCCAGCAGCTTGGCTTCCCCCGGGACTAGCGGGAGAAGGACCGGGGAGCTGTTTTTT CASSLASPGTSGRRTGELFF
TRBJ2-2 TRBV18 - - TGTGCCAGCTCACCACGGTCGAACATGAACACCGGGGAGCTGTTTTTT CASSPRSNMNTGELFF
TRBJ2-2 TRBV4-1 TRBD2 few TGCGCCAGCAGCCAAAAAGGGGGTTGGGGGACTAGACCCACCGGGGAGCTGTTTTTT CASSQKGGWGTRPTGELFF
TRBJ2-3 TRBV5-1 TRBD2 few TGCGCCAGCAGCTGGACACTAGCGGGAGGCCTTAGCACAGATACGCAGTATTTT CASSWTLAGGLSTDTQYF
TRBJ1-5 TRBV5-3 TRBD1 - TGTGCCAGAAGTCACAGGGGTAGCAATCAGCCCCAGCATTTT CARSHRGSNQPQHF
TRBJ2-1 TRBV12-5 - - TGTGCTAGTGGACTAGGACAGAAGTACAATGAGCAATTCTTC CASGLGQKYNEQFF
TRBJ2-2 TRBV5-1 - - TGCGCCAGCAGCTTGGAATCGCAGGGGAGGAACACCGGGGAGCTGTTTTTT CASSLESQGRNTGELFF
TRBJ2-3 TRBV28 - once TGTGCCAGCAGTTTTCTTGGGGGGCGAGTCACAGATACGCAGTATTTT CASSFLGGRVTDTQYF
TRBJ2-1 TRBV6-1 TRBD2 - TGTGCCAGCAGCGAAAGAGCCGGGGTAGCGGGAGTAAATGAGCAGTTCTTC CASSERAGVAGVNEQFF
TRBJ1-5 TRBV28 - - TGTGCCAGCAGTTTAGAGAGGGGAGATAGCAATCAGCCCCAGCATTTT CASSLERGDSNQPQHF
TRBJ2-7 TRBV6-2/TRBV6-3 - - TGTGCCAGCAGCCCCGGTTCTTGGCAGGCCTACGAGCAGTACTTC CASSPGSWQAYEQYF
TRBJ2-1 TRBV7-6 TRBD2 once TGTGCCAGCAGCTTACAGCGGGAGGGCCGAGATGAGCAGTTCTTC CASSLQREGRDEQFF
TRBJ1-1 TRBV27 - - TGTGCCAGCAGCCTCACGCAGCGGACTGAAGCTTTCTTT CASSLTQRTEAFF
TRBJ2-2 TRBV4-2 TRBD1 - TGTGCCAGCAGCCCCTCCTCGACCCGACAGGGCCACGGGGAGCTGTTTTTT CASSPSSTRQGHGELFF
TRBJ1-5 TRBV7-8 - - TGTGCCAGCAGCTTAGCGGGAAACTGGAGAAATCAGCCCCAGCATTTT CASSLAGNWRNQPQHF
TRBJ1-5 TRBV29-1 - - TGCAGCGTATCACAGGGCGGTCGCAATCAGCCCCAGCATTTT CSVSQGGRNQPQHF
TRBJ1-6 TRBV7-2 - once TGTGCCAGCAGCTTACAGGGCTCCTATAATTCACCCCTCCACTTT CASSLQGSYNSPLHF
TRBJ2-3 TRBV7-8 TRBD1 - TGTGCCAGCAGAAAGGAGGCAGGGGGAAGCGATACGCAGTATTTT CASRKEAGGSDTQYF
TRBJ2-7 TRBV5-1 - - TGCGCCAGCAGCTTGTCTGTCGGCTCCTACGAGCAGTACTTC CASSLSVGSYEQYF
TRBJ1-3 TRBV7-2 - - TGTGCCAGCAGCCCCCGGGGAGGGGGAGGAAACACCATATATTTT CASSPRGGGGNTIYF
TRBJ2-7 TRBV4-1 TRBD1 few TGCGCCAGCAGCCAACAGGGACAGGGGGCCTACGAGCAGTACTTC CASSQQGQGAYEQYF
TRBJ2-3 TRBV7-7 - once TGTGCTAGCAGCTTGGGACCGACTACAGATACGCAGTATTTT CASSLGPTTDTQYF
TRBJ2-3 TRBV4-2 TRBD2 - TGTGCCAGCAGCCAAGAGACTAGCGGGACGTACACAGATACGCAGTATTTT CASSQETSGTYTDTQYF
TRBJ2-5 TRBV3-1/TRBV3-2 TRBD2 few TGTGCCAGCAGCCACGGTTGGACTAGAAACCAAGAGACCCAGTACTTC CASSHGWTRNQETQYF
TRBJ1-1 TRBV7-2 TRBD1 - TGTGCCAGCAGCTTAAGGGGACAGGGGAATTCTGCTTTCTTT CASSLRGQGNSAFF
TRBJ2-7 TRBV15 TRBD2 - TGTGCCACCAGCGCCGGGAGGGGGGCTACCTACGAGCAGTACTTC CATSAGRGATYEQYF
TRBJ2-2 TRBV5-5 - - TGTGCCAGCAGCTTGAGGTTTCGATTCACCGGGGAGCTGTTTTTT CASSLRFRFTGELFF
TRBJ2-1 TRBV19 TRBD1 - TGTGCCAGTAGTTGGGGACAGGGGGCGGGTGAGCAGTTCTTC CASSWGQGAGEQFF
TRBJ2-3 TRBV4-1 - - TGCGCCAGCAGCCTTTACTGGGCTAGCAGACACACAGATACGCAGTATTTT CASSLYWASRHTDTQYF
TRBJ2-1 TRBV6-1 - - TGTGCCAGCAGTGCACCCCGGGGTAACAATGAGCAGTTCTTC CASSAPRGNNEQFF
TRBJ2-7 TRBV25-1 - - TGTGCCAGCAGTGACTGGGCCCAGATCCACGAGCAGTACTTC CASSDWAQIHEQYF
TRBJ1-5 TRBV24-1 TRBD1 - TGTGCCACCAGTGATCCCGGACAGGGGGGATCCAATCAGCCCCAGCATTTT CATSDPGQGGSNQPQHF
TRBJ1-1 TRBV18 - - TGTGCCAGCTCACCGGGGAACACTGAAGCTTTCTTT CASSPGNTEAFF
TRBJ2-2 TRBV5-6 TRBD1 - TGTGCCAGCAGCGTCCCGGGACAGTACAACACCGGGGAGCTGTTTTTT CASSVPGQYNTGELFF
TRBJ2-3 TRBV12-5 - - TGTGCTAGTGGTTTGGGGACGATGTCTAGCACAGATACGCAGTATTTT CASGLGTMSSTDTQYF